The clone carrying this TCR beta chain was seen more than once but under ten times. Its antigen is unidentified. The sample originates from a study of blood T cells in healthy people across ages. Study-level results: Naive T cell percentage and TCR beta diversity correlated strongly. Age showed a roughly linear inverse relationship with TCR beta diversity per million T cells. Naive CD4+ cells and diversity were both higher in long-lived donors than in aged donors.

Together with a sample-barcoded 5' primer, a J-beta primer mix was included in a second PCR lasting roughly 6 to 12 cycles. CDR3-containing paired-end reads numbered at least 3 million in each sample. TCRdb reprocessed the 5' RACE reads with MiXCR, giving one entry per CDR3 protein. The sample lists approximately 800,000 distinct CDR3 sequences, around 36% occurring once. Germline lookup yields CDR1 SQVTM and CDR2 ANQGSEA. CDR3 size: 13 residues. V lost 4 bases to trimming and J lost 6 bases, with 15 bases between them. The J gene is TRBJ1-2, the V gene TRBV29-1, with no clear D. Sequencing was carried out using blood. This clonotype was sampled from a man aged 18 to 30 in good health. The CDR3 is CSVAPKLSDGYTF. The CDR3 coding sequence is TGCAGCGTTGCCCCCAAGCTCTCCGATGGCTACACCTTC.